The clone carrying this T cell receptor (beta chain) was observed a handful of times. The authors produced TCR alpha and TCR beta cDNA libraries with sample barcodes and UMIs by 5'RACE using constant-segment primers. Via MiXCR, TCRdb re-called the 5' RACE reads, giving one row per CDR3 protein. The sample records hundreds of thousands of distinct CDR3 sequences, about 20% being singletons. The entry originates in a study of T-cell memory formation after mild COVID-19. On the study more broadly: TCR clusters were mostly confined to one donor each.

The sequence came from an adult woman who had mild COVID-19 (a few samples of this study predate the infection). Cell type and time point are not known. The sample comprised PBMCs or a T cell subset sorted from them (not recorded which).

DNA for the CDR3: TGTGCCAGCAGCTTAGTTTTAGGGGCTGGCACAGATACGCAGTATTTT. Residues: CASSLVLGAGTDTQYF. V gene TRBV11-2 combines with J gene TRBJ2-3; a possible D gene is TRBD1 (5 bases). The germline V gene encodes CDR1 SGHAT and CDR2 FQNNGV. This CDR3 region has 16 residues. Trimming removed 1 base at V and 1 base at J, with 12 bases between. The whole variable domain, filled in from reference TRBV11-2 and TRBJ2-3, reads EAGVAQSPRYKIIEKRQSVAFWCNPISGHATLYWYQQILGQGPKLLIQFQNNGVVDDSQLPKDRFSAERLKGVDSTLKIQPAKLEDSAVYLCASSLVLGAGTDTQYFGPGTRLTVL.